This TCR beta chain is drawn from a study of cytomegalovirus exposure and HLA in healthy donors. The assay was immunoSEQ multiplex PCR, and TCRdb's table has in-frame clones only and misses some. The sample records about 200,000 clones, roughly 88% being singletons. The sequencing sample was made of PBMCs. This receptor was identified in a woman between 25 and 40 years old in good health and CMV-seropositive.

The CDR3 DNA sequence: TGTGCCAGCAGTGAAGACGCGGGGTCCTACGAGCAGTACTTC. Its translation: CASSEDAGSYEQYF. This chain connects TRBV2 to TRBJ2-7; D might be TRBD2 (6 bases). The V end was cut by 1 base, the J end by 1 base, with 8 bases between. The CDR3 runs 14 residues. The germline V gene has CDR1 SNHLY and CDR2 FYNNEI.